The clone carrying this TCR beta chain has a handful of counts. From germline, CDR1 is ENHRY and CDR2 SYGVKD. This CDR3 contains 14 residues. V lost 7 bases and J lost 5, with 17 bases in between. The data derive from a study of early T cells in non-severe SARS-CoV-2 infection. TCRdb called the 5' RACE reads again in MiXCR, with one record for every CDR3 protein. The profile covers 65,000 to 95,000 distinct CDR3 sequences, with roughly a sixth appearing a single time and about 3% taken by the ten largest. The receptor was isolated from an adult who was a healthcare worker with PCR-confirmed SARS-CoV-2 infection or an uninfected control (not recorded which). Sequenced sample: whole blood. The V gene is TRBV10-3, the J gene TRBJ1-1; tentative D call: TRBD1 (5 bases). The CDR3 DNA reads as TGTGCCATCAAACCCCAGGGTATTGGGACTGAAGCTTTCTTT. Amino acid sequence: CAIKPQGIGTEAFF.